The entry below describes one T cell receptor (beta chain). Cohort allocation depended upon clinical history that participants reported. The protocol was immunoSEQ multiplex PCR, while the TCRdb copy is restricted to in-frame clones and leaves out a portion. Counted here are a few hundred thousand clones, roughly 87% occurring once; the ten biggest clones make up 5.5% to 6%. The data stem from a study of blood T cell repertoires in COVID-19. Whole-study context: From the United States, Italy and Spain came samples of acute and convalescent COVID-19. T cells, B-cell-depleted T cells, or PBMCs supplied cDNA or gDNA.

This clonotype was sampled from a woman aged 25 to 39 who had recovered from COVID-19. Sample: PBMCs or T cells enriched from blood (not recorded which).

The CDR3 region is CASSLEARGYIANYGYTF. CDR3 nucleotides: TGTGCCAGCAGCTTAGAGGCCAGGGGATATATTGCTAACTATGGCTACACCTTC. The rearrangement links TRBV7-9 to TRBJ1-2; D is perhaps TRBD1 (6 bases). Germline CDR1 SEHNR, CDR2 FQNEAQ (reference sequence). Trimming took 1 base from V and 0 from J, leaving 18 bases between them. The CDR3 consists of 18 residues. The complete variable domain, with remaining parts taken from reference TRBV7-9 and TRBJ1-2, reads DTGVSQNPRHKITKRGQNVTFRCDPISEHNRLYWYRQTLGQGPEFLTYFQNEAQLEKSRLLSDRFSAERPKGSFSTLEIQRTEQGDSAMYLCASSLEARGYIANYGYTFGSGTRLTVV.